What follows are 11 T cell receptor beta chains derived from one specimen sequenced in a study of shared clonotypes between healthy human individuals. Libraries were prepared by immunoSEQ multiplex PCR; TCRdb keeps only in-frame clonotypes and omits some of them. The sample records some 490,000 clones, about 85% being singletons. Sequenced material: PBMCs. These TCRs come from a woman aged 35 to 49 in good health. Some clones in this sample may be carry-over from other donors' samples.

With respect to this clone: A much larger clone sits a single nucleotide away, making a read error possible. The chain couples TRBV19 to TRBJ2-5, with a tentative D call TRBD2 (5 bases). In germline, CDR1 is LNHDA, CDR2 SQIVND (reference sequence). This CDR3 has 11 amino acids. This chain's CDR3 is CTSTSGETQYF. CDR3 in DNA: TGTACCAGTACCAGCGGAGAGACCCAGTACTTC.

CDR3 residues: CASSPRQGTSTNEKLFF. The DNA for the CDR3 is TGTGCCAGCAGTCCACGACAGGGAACTTCGACTAATGAAAAACTGTTTTTT. The chain carries TRBV28 and TRBJ1-4; 7 bases match TRBD1. CDR1 is MDHEN and CDR2 is SYDVKM in the germline V gene. V dropped 5 bases and J dropped 2; count of bases not matched to a gene: 11. The CDR3 consists of 17 residues.

The rearrangement joins TRBV6-5 to TRBJ1-2; a possible D gene is TRBD1 (6 bases). V was shortened by 5 bases and J by 4 bases, with 14 bases between the two germline ends. The CDR3 sequence is 14 residues long. CDR1 and CDR2 from the germline V gene are MNHEY and SVGAGI. The CDR3 region is CASSPWTARYGYTF. The CDR3 region has the DNA TGTGCCAGCAGTCCATGGACAGCCCGCTATGGCTACACCTTC.

Comment on this clone: The junction departs from germline at one end; a sequencing error may be responsible. The chain carries TRBV7-7 and TRBJ2-2; D unresolved. Germline values: CDR1 SSHAT, CDR2 FNYEAQ (reference sequence). There are 12 residues in the CDR3. The chain's CDR3 is CASSKYTGELFF. The DNA of the CDR3 is TGTGCTAGCAGCAAATACACCGGGGAGCTGTTTTTT.

The CDR3 DNA follows: TGTGCCAGCAGCCGACGGACAGGACAGGCAGAAGCTTTCTTT. It codes for CASSRRTGQAEAFF. The chain has TRBV9 and TRBJ1-1; 7 bases are a match to TRBD1. Germline CDR1 reads SGDLS; CDR2 reads YYNGEE. The trim removed 4 bases at V and 8 bases at J, leaving 11 bases unmatched. The length of the CDR3 is 14 residues.

The rearrangement joins TRBV18 to TRBJ2-2, with D maybe TRBD2 (7 bases). CDR1 is KGHSH, CDR2 LQKENI, per germline. V was clipped by 5 bases and J by 4 bases, with 14 bases between them. The CDR3 runs to 15 residues. This CDR3 is CASSFDGGLTGELFF. The CDR3 DNA reads TGTGCCAGCTCATTCGACGGGGGGCTCACCGGGGAGCTGTTTTTT.

The J gene is TRBJ2-2, the V gene TRBV28, with 12 bases aligning to TRBD2. Trimming took 0 bases from V and 0 from J; bases not matched to a gene: 2. Germline CDR1 is MDHEN and CDR2 is SYDVKM. The CDR3 runs to 18 residues. The CDR3 coding sequence is TGTGCCAGCAGTTTATGGGCTAGCGGGAGGGCGAACACCGGGGAGCTGTTTTTT. It encodes CASSLWASGRANTGELFF.

The chain recombines TRBV2 with TRBJ1-1; D remains ambiguous. The CDR3 totals 13 residues. V was trimmed by 7 bases and J by 0 bases, leaving 9 bases between them. Germline V lookup: CDR1 SNHLY, CDR2 FYNNEI. This CDR3 reads CASKVELNTEAFF. In nucleotides, the CDR3 is TGTGCCAGCAAAGTCGAATTGAACACTGAAGCTTTCTTT.

The chain recombines TRBV28 with TRBJ2-7, with 11 bases fitting TRBD2. The CDR3 sequence is 16 residues long. Germline trimming cut 5 bases from V and 1 base from J; bases unmatched to any gene: 7. Germline CDR1 and CDR2: MDHEN and SYDVKM. The CDR3 spells CASSATGTSGSYEQYF. The CDR3 DNA reads TGTGCCAGCAGTGCCACCGGGACTAGCGGTTCCTACGAGCAGTACTTC.

The chain is built from TRBV15 and TRBJ1-4; perhaps TRBD1 as D (6 bases). The V end lost 0 bases, the J end lost 3 bases, and 11 bases lay between the germline ends. Germline CDR1 and CDR2: LNHNV and YYDKDF (reference sequence). The CDR3 is made up of 16 amino acids. The CDR3 bases are TGTGCCACCAGCAGAGATGGGGCAGGGGCTAATGAAAAACTGTTTTTT. Translated, it gives CATSRDGAGANEKLFF. The full variable domain, completed using reference TRBV15 and TRBJ1-4, is DAMVIQNPRYQVTQFGKPVTLSCSQTLNHNVMYWYQQKSSQAPKLLFHYYDKDFNNEADTPDNFQSRRPNTSFCFLDIRSPGLGDTAMYLCATSRDGAGANEKLFFGSGTQLSVL.

In the case of this clone: A far larger clone is off by one base, so a read error is likely. V gene TRBV5-4 combines with J gene TRBJ1-2; a possible D gene is TRBD1 (5 bases). The length of the CDR3 is 15 residues. Germline V gives CDR1 SGHNT, CDR2 YYREEE (reference sequence). V was clipped by 4 bases and J by 2 bases, with 15 bases between them. The CDR3 is CASSTSGGQNYGYTF. CDR3 sequence (DNA): TGTGCCAGCAGCACCTCGGGGGGTCAGAACTATGGCTACACCTTC. Combining the CDR3 with reference TRBV5-4 and TRBJ1-2 gives the whole variable domain ETGVTQSPTHLIKTRGQQVTLRCSSQSGHNTVSWYQQALGQGPQFIFQYYREEENGRGNFPPRFSGLQFPNYSSELNVNALELDDSALYLCASSTSGGQNYGYTFGSGTRLTVV.